The 30 T cell receptor beta chains in this list originate from one sample, sequenced in a study of blood T cell repertoires in COVID-19 (dated by TCRdb to between 2020 and 2021). The library was obtained by the immunoSEQ multiplex PCR assay. In its TCRdb copy, this immuneACCESS table keeps in-frame sequences only and misses some clones. Where compared with another copy, unresolved V genes explain less than half of these, and the others have no known cause. The sample has approximately 190,000 clones on record, roughly four fifths of them singletons. The top ten hold around 14% of the sample. Specimen: peripheral blood. The receptors were gathered from a man aged 25 to 40 with active or convalescent COVID-19.

The V gene is TRBV18, the J gene TRBJ1-6; a weak D match, TRBD1 (6 bases). V lost 3 bases and J 8 bases, leaving 11 bases between the germline ends. The CDR3 loop spans 14 amino acids. From germline, CDR1 is KGHSH and CDR2 LQKENI. CDR3 sequence: CASSPGGGDSPLHF. Written as DNA, the CDR3 is TGTGCCAGCTCACCTGGGGGGGGCGATTCACCCCTCCACTTT.

The chain couples TRBV30 to TRBJ2-7, with D perhaps TRBD1 (6 bases). With 8 bases removed from V and 2 bases from J, the gap between germline ends came to 19 bases. Looked up from germline, CDR1 is GTSNPN and CDR2 is SVGIG (reference sequence). The CDR3 runs to 14 residues. CDR3 residues: CAGANRARTYEQYV. As DNA, the CDR3 is TGTGCCGGGGCGAACAGGGCTAGAACCTACGAGCAGTACGTC.

A single count supports this clone. This chain joins TRBV6-4 and TRBJ2-1, with 11 bases identical to TRBD2. Unmatched junction bases numbered 6, after V lost 3 bases and J lost 8 bases. Germline assignment: CDR1 MRHNA and CDR2 SNTAGT. The CDR3 has 15 residues. For the CDR3, the DNA is TGTGCCAGCAGTGAACTAGCGGGAGAGAGGTATGAGCAGTTCTTC. It codes for CASSELAGERYEQFF.

The V and J genes are TRBV6-6 and TRBJ2-3, with a weak D call TRBD1 (5 bases). The CDR3 is 14 amino acids. Germline CDR1 is MNHNY and CDR2 is SVGAGI (reference sequence). The ends were cut back, 6 bases at V and 4 bases at J, with 14 bases in the middle. For the CDR3, the DNA is TGTGCCAGCAGCCTCAGGGTTCAGCCAGATACGCAGTATTTT. Translating gives CASSLRVQPDTQYF.

This chain links TRBV7-2 with TRBJ2-3; 8 nucleotides align to TRBD2. Unmatched junction bases numbered 5, after V lost 3 bases and J lost 3 bases. This CDR3 has 15 amino acids. CDR1 SGHTA and CDR2 FQGNSA come from the germline V gene. The CDR3 DNA sequence: TGTGCCAGCAGCTTGAGCGGGAGTTGGACAGATACGCAGTATTTT. This codes for CASSLSGSWTDTQYF.

The rearrangement uses TRBV28 and TRBJ2-7; perhaps TRBD2 as D (5 bases). V lost 5 bases to trimming and J lost 6 bases, with 17 bases between them. CDR3 length: 14 amino acids. The germline gives CDR1 MDHEN, CDR2 SYDVKM. Written as DNA, the CDR3 is TGTGCCAGCAGTGACCGGGATTTAGACTCCGAGCAGTACGTC. Translated, it gives CASSDRDLDSEQYV.

The chain carries TRBV6-4 and TRBJ2-2; TRBD1 agrees at 7 bases. Per germline, CDR1 MRHNA and CDR2 SNTAGT. The ends lost 7 bases at V and 3 bases at J; junction bases unmatched: 5. This CDR3 comprises 14 residues. The CDR3 DNA follows: TGTGCCAGCAAGGGGGCCGTGGACACCGGGGAGCTGTTTTTT. Translation gives CASKGAVDTGELFF.

J is TRBJ1-1 and V is TRBV7-9; 7 bases are shared with TRBD1. Germline lookup yields CDR1 SEHNR and CDR2 FQNEAQ (reference sequence). This CDR3 contains 16 residues. The ends lost 3 bases at V and 0 bases at J; junction bases unmatched: 7. This chain's CDR3 is CASSLIRGQLNTEAFF. CDR3 bases: TGTGCCAGCAGCTTGATTAGGGGGCAGTTGAACACTGAAGCTTTCTTT.

This clone was counted once. The V and J genes are TRBV30 and TRBJ2-5; 8 nucleotides agree with TRBD1. Germline lookup yields CDR1 GTSNPN and CDR2 SVGIG (reference sequence). Germline trimming cut 4 bases from V and 5 bases from J; bases unmatched to any gene: 6. CDR3 size: 13 residues. CDR3 sequence: CAWTQGAQETQYF. CDR3 in DNA: TGTGCCTGGACGCAGGGGGCGCAGGAGACCCAGTACTTC. Using reference TRBV30 and TRBJ2-5 for the parts outside the CDR3, the full variable domain is SQTIHQWPATLVQPVGSPLSLECTVEGTSNPNLYWYRQAAGRGLQLLFYSVGIGQISSEVPQNLSASRPQDRQFILSSKKLLLSDSGFYLCAWTQGAQETQYFGPGTRLLVL.

Concerning this clone: This specimen includes other DNA sequences encoding the same CDR3. This sequence joins TRBV27 and TRBJ1-1; D is uncertain. The germline V gene encodes CDR1 MNHEY and CDR2 SMNVEV (reference sequence). Trimming took 3 bases from V and 4 from J, leaving 9 bases between them. The CDR3 loop spans 13 amino acids. CDR3 nucleotide sequence: TGTGCCAGCAGTTTGGCTGGTGGCACTGAAGCTTTCTTT. Amino acids: CASSLAGGTEAFF.

The table lists this clone with a few counts. The J gene is TRBJ2-7, the V gene TRBV5-4, with 7 bases matching TRBD1. J was trimmed by 3 bases and V by 5 bases; bases with no gene match: 8. Germline V gene sequence: CDR1 SGHNT, CDR2 YYREEE (reference sequence). This CDR3 is built from 14 residues. The CDR3 coding sequence is TGTGCCAGCAGGTCAACAGGGGAGAGCTACGAGCAGTACTTC. Residues: CASRSTGESYEQYF.

The chain couples TRBV29-1 to TRBJ2-4; tentatively, D is TRBD2 (6 bases). Trimming cost V 7 bases and J 0 bases, with 13 bases left between them. CDR3 length: 14 residues. CDR1 and CDR2 (germline): SQVTM, ANQGSEA. The CDR3 DNA reads as TGCAGCGGTCAGGGAGGCCTAGCCAAAAACATTCAGTACTTC. Translating it yields CSGQGGLAKNIQYF.

The chain has TRBV6-2 or TRBV6-3 and TRBJ1-5, with D uncertain. The germline V and J ends were trimmed by 4 bases and 4 bases, with 20 bases remaining between them. Germline loops: CDR1 MNHEY, CDR2 SVGEGT. The CDR3 loop spans 17 amino acids. Written as DNA, the CDR3 is TGTGCCAGCAGTTCTGTAGCTGAGGGCTTGGGTAATCAGCCCCAGCATTTT. Translating gives CASSSVAEGLGNQPQHF.

V gene TRBV6-1 combines with J gene TRBJ2-1; 9 bases are shared with TRBD2. The CDR3 runs 14 residues. Germline CDR1 and CDR2: MNHNS and SASEGT. V dropped 3 bases and J dropped 5; count of bases not matched to a gene: 2. Written as DNA, the CDR3 is TGTGCCAGCAGTGATAGCGGGGGAGACAATGAGCAGTTCTTC. Translating gives CASSDSGGDNEQFF.

The V and J genes are TRBV4-1 and TRBJ1-1, with a possible D match to TRBD1 (6 bases). This CDR3 contains 15 residues. Trimming took 2 bases from V and 10 from J, leaving 20 bases between them. Germline values: CDR1 MGHRA, CDR2 YSYEKL. The CDR3 sequence is CASSQTSLPGAGAFF. The DNA for the CDR3 is TGCGCCAGCAGCCAAACATCACTTCCAGGGGCGGGAGCTTTCTTT.

V gene TRBV27 combines with J gene TRBJ1-5, with TRBD1 matching over 9 bases. Trimming at V came to 5 bases and at J to 2 bases, leaving 7 bases not matched to a gene. This CDR3 is built from 16 residues. Germline V CDR1 and CDR2: MNHEY, SMNVEV (reference sequence). The CDR3 loop reads CASSETTGGGNQPQHF. The DNA for the CDR3 is TGTGCCAGCAGTGAGACGACAGGGGGAGGCAATCAGCCCCAGCATTTT.

V gene TRBV15 combines with J gene TRBJ1-2; 8 nucleotides match TRBD1. Per germline, CDR1 LNHNV and CDR2 YYDKDF (reference sequence). V lost 2 bases and J lost 6; bases outside the gene matches: 5. This CDR3 comprises 14 residues. CDR3 coding DNA: TGTGCCACCAGCAGATCGACAGGGGCAGATGGCTACACCTTC. Protein product: CATSRSTGADGYTF. The entire variable domain, with the rest obtained from reference TRBV15 and TRBJ1-2, is as follows: DAMVIQNPRYQVTQFGKPVTLSCSQTLNHNVMYWYQQKSSQAPKLLFHYYDKDFNNEADTPDNFQSRRPNTSFCFLDIRSPGLGDTAMYLCATSRSTGADGYTFGSGTRLTVV.

The chain uses TRBV19 and TRBJ2-7; 8 nucleotides line up with TRBD1. The CDR3 has 14 residues. The V gene end was trimmed by 4 bases and the J gene end by 7 bases; junction bases not matched to a gene: 9. Germline lookup yields CDR1 LNHDA and CDR2 SQIVND (reference sequence). The chain's CDR3 is CASSTRQGPEEQYF. For the CDR3, the DNA is TGTGCCAGTAGTACCCGACAGGGGCCTGAAGAGCAGTACTTC.

The chain is built from TRBV28 and TRBJ2-7, with 7 bases that match TRBD2. Germline CDR1 MDHEN, CDR2 SYDVKM. The CDR3 is made up of 16 amino acids. J lost 3 bases, V lost 2 bases, and 10 bases had no gene match. This CDR3 reads CASSLPKGTKYYEQYF. The CDR3 bases are TGTGCCAGCAGTTTACCAAAGGGGACTAAATACTACGAGCAGTACTTC.

The chain carries TRBV10-2 and TRBJ2-1; tentative D call: TRBD2 (6 bases). Per the germline V gene, CDR1 is WSHSY and CDR2 is SAAADI. The CDR3 is 16 residues long. Trimming left V 4 bases short and J 8 bases short, with 21 bases between. The CDR3 loop is CASSGGMAGLKDEQFF. The CDR3 DNA follows: TGCGCCAGCAGTGGGGGAATGGCGGGGCTTAAGGATGAGCAGTTCTTC.

This chain connects TRBV6-2 or TRBV6-3 to TRBJ2-7; 9 nucleotides line up with TRBD2. CDR1 is MNHEY and CDR2 is SVGEGT in the germline V gene. V was pared by 2 bases and J by 5 bases, with 7 bases of the junction left unmatched. The length of the CDR3 is 15 residues. The chain's CDR3 is CASSYGASGANEQYF. DNA of the CDR3: TGTGCCAGCAGTTACGGGGCTAGCGGGGCGAACGAGCAGTACTTC.

The rearrangement uses TRBV7-6 and TRBJ2-6; 9 positions agree with TRBD1. The length of the CDR3 is 17 residues. The germline V gene encodes CDR1 SGHVS and CDR2 FNYEAQ. Unmatched junction bases numbered 4, after V lost 3 bases and J lost 1 base. This chain's CDR3 is CASSFGQGRSGANVLTF. CDR3 sequence (DNA): TGTGCCAGCAGCTTTGGACAGGGGAGGTCTGGGGCCAACGTCCTGACTTTC.

This chain connects TRBV7-8 to TRBJ1-4; a weak D match, TRBD1 (5 bases). Between the trimmed V and J ends, which lost 0 bases and 8 bases, there was a span of 13 bases. Germline-derived CDR1 and CDR2 are SGHVS and FQNEAQ. The CDR3 has 15 residues. The CDR3 nucleotides read TGTGCCAGCAGCTTAGCGCGGCCAGGGCAAGAAAAACTGTTTTTT. Protein sequence: CASSLARPGQEKLFF.

The chain uses TRBV7-9 and TRBJ1-2; D may be TRBD1 (6 bases). Trimming stripped 3 bases from V and 8 bases from J, with 13 bases between. Germline loops: CDR1 SEHNR, CDR2 FQNEAQ (reference sequence). This CDR3 region has 13 residues. CDR3 in amino acids: CASSFEQGRGYTF. CDR3 coding DNA: TGTGCCAGCAGCTTTGAACAGGGACGAGGCTACACCTTC.

This clone was recorded a few times. The chain recombines TRBV3-1 (or the pseudogene TRBV3-2) with TRBJ1-2; 8 bases line up with TRBD1. The CDR3 extends over 14 amino acids. Germline V gene data show CDR1 as LGHDT and CDR2 as YNNKEL (reference sequence). The V segment lost 2 bases and the J segment 6 bases; nucleotides outside the gene matches: 5. The CDR3 DNA reads as TGTGCCAGCAGCCAACAGGGGGCCCTTGATGGCTACACCTTC. Translation: CASSQQGALDGYTF.

The gene calls are TRBV18 and TRBJ1-3, with D uncertain. Trimming removed 2 bases at V and 4 bases at J, with 12 bases between. The CDR3 spans 15 residues. The V gene's germline CDR1 is KGHSH and CDR2 LQKENI. CDR3 nucleotide sequence: TGTGCCAGCTCACCAATCGGTTCTGTCGGAAACACCATATATTTT. Its protein product is CASSPIGSVGNTIYF.

The chain joins TRBV10-3 to TRBJ2-7, with a weak D call TRBD1 (6 bases). V was trimmed by 2 bases and J by 2 bases, leaving 10 bases between them. Germline V CDR1 and CDR2: ENHRY, SYGVKD. The CDR3 length is 14 residues. The CDR3 loop is CAISEHWTAYEQYF. The CDR3 coding sequence is TGTGCCATCAGTGAGCACTGGACAGCCTACGAGCAGTACTTC.

The chain has TRBV2 and TRBJ2-2, with TRBD1 matching 9 bases. V lost 4 bases and J lost 3; bases outside the gene matches: 3. The V gene's germline CDR1 is SNHLY and CDR2 FYNNEI. This CDR3 comprises 15 residues. CDR3 protein: CASSGQGGYTGELFF. The CDR3 coding sequence is TGTGCCAGCAGTGGACAGGGGGGTTACACCGGGGAGCTGTTTTTT.

The chain carries TRBV5-4 and TRBJ1-1; possibly TRBD1 for D (6 bases). Trimming removed 4 bases at V and 2 bases at J, with 12 bases between. CDR3 length: 14 residues. Germline V gene sequence: CDR1 SGHNT, CDR2 YYREEE (reference sequence). The CDR3 spells CASSVGQTNTEAFF. DNA of the CDR3: TGTGCCAGCAGCGTGGGACAAACTAACACTGAAGCTTTCTTT.

V gene TRBV7-6 combines with J gene TRBJ1-1; TRBD1 might be the D (6 bases). Germline V gives CDR1 SGHVS, CDR2 FNYEAQ. V was shortened by 2 bases and J by 1 base, with 11 bases between the two germline ends. This CDR3 is 15 amino acids long. In DNA form, the CDR3 reads TGTGCCAGCAGCTTAAGCAGGGGTGAGAACACTGAAGCTTTCTTT. Amino acids: CASSLSRGENTEAFF. The complete variable domain, with remaining parts taken from reference TRBV7-6 and TRBJ1-1, reads GAGVSQSPRYKVTKRGQDVALRCDPISGHVSLYWYRQALGQGPEFLTYFNYEAQQDKSGLPNDRFSAERPEGSISTLTIQRTEQRDSAMYRCASSLSRGENTEAFFGQGTRLTVV.